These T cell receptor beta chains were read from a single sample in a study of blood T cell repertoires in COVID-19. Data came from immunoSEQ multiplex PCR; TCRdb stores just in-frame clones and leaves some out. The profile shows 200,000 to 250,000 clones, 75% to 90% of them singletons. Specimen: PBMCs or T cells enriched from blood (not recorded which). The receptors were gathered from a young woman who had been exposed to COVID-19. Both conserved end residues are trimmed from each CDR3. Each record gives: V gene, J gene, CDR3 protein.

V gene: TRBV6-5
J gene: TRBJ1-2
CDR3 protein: ASSYAGTEHNYGYT

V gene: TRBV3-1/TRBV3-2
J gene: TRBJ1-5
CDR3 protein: ASSQGGSNQPQH

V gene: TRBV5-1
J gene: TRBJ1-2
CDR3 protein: ASSSSTQGNYGYT

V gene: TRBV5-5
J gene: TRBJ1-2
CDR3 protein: ASSLRGGYT

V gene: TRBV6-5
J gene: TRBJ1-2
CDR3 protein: ASSFTSGGGYGYT

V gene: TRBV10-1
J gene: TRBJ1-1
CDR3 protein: ASSESGSTEAF

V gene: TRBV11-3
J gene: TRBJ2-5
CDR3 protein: ASSLRHPGAGTQY

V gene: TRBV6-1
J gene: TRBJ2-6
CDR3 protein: ASSEGGVRGANVLT

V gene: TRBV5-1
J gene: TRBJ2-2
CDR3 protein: ASSPAAGELF

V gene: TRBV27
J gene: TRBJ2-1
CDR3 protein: ASSFIGGSYNEQF

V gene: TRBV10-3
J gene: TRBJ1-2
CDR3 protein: ATHPSFRGGGYT

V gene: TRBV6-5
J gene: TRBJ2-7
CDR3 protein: ASSYDRGPPYEQY

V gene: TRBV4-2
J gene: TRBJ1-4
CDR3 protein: ASSQTGTDEKLF

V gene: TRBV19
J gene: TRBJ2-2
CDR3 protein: ASSRNRDSYTGELF

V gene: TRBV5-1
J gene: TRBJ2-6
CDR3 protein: ASSLGQGINVLT

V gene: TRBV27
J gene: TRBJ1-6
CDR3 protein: ASSLGAPTVSYNSPLH

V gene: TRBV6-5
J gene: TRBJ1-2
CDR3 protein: ASSHTGSHGYGYT

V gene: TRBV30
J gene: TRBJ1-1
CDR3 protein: AWRTGYTEAF

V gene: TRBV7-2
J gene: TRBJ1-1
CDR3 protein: ASSPTGWAF

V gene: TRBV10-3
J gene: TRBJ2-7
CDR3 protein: AISEVGQGAHEQY

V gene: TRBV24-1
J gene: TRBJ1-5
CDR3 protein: ATIPDRGRRGGNQPQH

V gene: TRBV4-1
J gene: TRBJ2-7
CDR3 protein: ASSQGPTSGGTHYEQY

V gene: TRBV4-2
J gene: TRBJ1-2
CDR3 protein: ASSQEGSSGGYT

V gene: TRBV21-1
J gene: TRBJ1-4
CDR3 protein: ASSIGFEDSNEKLF

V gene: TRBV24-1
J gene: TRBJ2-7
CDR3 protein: ATRPETGFDEQY

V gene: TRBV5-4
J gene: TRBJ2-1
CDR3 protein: ASSPGRNRGTGEQF

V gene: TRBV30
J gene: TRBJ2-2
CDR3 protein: AWRGLAGPGELF

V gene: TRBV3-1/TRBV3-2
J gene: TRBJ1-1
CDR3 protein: ASSQDRQGYTEAF

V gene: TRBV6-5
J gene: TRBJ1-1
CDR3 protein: ASSYSDRGRTEAF

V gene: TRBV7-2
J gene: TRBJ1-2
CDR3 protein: ASSLEAGYYGYT

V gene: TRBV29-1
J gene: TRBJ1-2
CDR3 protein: SVTTGADYGYT

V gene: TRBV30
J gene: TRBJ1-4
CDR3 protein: AWSATGNEKLF

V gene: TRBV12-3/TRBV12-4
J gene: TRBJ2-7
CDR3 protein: ASSFGRAYEQY

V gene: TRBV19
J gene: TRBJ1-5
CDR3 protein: ASSGLRDRGRSNQPQH

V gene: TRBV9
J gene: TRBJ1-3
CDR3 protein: ASSVRRDGNTIY

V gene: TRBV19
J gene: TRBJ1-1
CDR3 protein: ASKVPGAEGEAF

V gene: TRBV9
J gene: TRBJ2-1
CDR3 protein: ASSVELAGNNEQF

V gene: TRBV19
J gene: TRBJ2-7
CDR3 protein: ASSITGQNYEQY

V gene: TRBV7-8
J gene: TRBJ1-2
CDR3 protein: ASSSTGGGEGYT

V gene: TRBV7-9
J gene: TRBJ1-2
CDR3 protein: ASSRDLADYGYT

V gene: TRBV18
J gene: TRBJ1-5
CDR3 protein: ASSPLGDQPQH

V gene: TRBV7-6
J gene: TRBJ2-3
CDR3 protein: ASAEGLAGAGTQY

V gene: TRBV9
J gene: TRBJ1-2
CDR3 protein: ASSVTPGQDYGYT

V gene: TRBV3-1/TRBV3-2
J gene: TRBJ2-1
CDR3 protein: ASSRPTSSGGEQF

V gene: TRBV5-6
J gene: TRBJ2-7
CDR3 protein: ASSGGQDPYEQY

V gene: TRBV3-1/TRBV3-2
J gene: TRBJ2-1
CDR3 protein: ASSQAGGISEQF

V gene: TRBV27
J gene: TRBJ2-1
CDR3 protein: ASSLFAGFASEQF

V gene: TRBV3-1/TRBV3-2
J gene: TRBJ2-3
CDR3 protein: ASSQLAGGKNTQY

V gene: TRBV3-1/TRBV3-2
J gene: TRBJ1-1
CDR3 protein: ASSTGTGDTEAF

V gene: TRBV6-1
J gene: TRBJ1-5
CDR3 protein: ASSEGGRGNQPQH

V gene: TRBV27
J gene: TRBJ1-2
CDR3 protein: ASTPEGHPYGYT

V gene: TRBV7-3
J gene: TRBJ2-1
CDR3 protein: ASSFVGSAGNEQF

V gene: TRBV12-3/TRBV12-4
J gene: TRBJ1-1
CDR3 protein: ASRSGLVTEAF

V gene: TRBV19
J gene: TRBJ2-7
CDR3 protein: ASSLPGTPSSYEQY